These 18 T cell receptor beta chains originate from one sample sequenced in a study of T cell responses to AZD1222 COVID-19 vaccine. The method was immunoSEQ multiplex PCR; TCRdb's version includes in-frame clones alone and lacks a portion of them. The sample has some 99,000 clones; roughly 90% are singletons. Sequenced here: peripheral blood, sampled on day 0 of AZD1222 vaccination. All receptors derive from an adult in good health.

The chain links TRBV6-4 to TRBJ2-7; 7 bases line up with TRBD1. This CDR3 is built from 15 residues. Losses at the gene ends were 2 bases for V and 2 bases for J; bases not matched to a gene: 6. Germline-derived CDR1 and CDR2 are MRHNA and SNTAGT. CDR3 DNA sequence: TGTGCCAGCAGTGACCCGGGACAGCCTCCCTACGAGCAGTACTTC. Translation gives CASSDPGQPPYEQYF.

The chain couples TRBV27 to TRBJ1-2; tentative D call: TRBD1 (6 bases). Trimming left V 6 bases short and J 8 bases short, with 16 bases between. In germline, CDR1 is MNHEY, CDR2 SMNVEV (reference sequence). The CDR3 spans 13 residues. CDR3 sequence reads: CASRQQGGGGYTF. The CDR3 nucleotides read TGTGCCAGCAGGCAACAGGGTGGCGGCGGCTACACCTTC.

This rearrangement joins TRBV10-3 to TRBJ2-7; D gene unclear. V shed 6 bases and J shed 2 bases, with 5 bases lying between them. The V gene's germline CDR1 is ENHRY and CDR2 SYGVKD. CDR3 length: 11 residues. This CDR3 reads CAISSTYEQYF. As DNA, the CDR3 is TGTGCCATCAGCTCAACCTACGAGCAGTACTTC.

This clone has more than one count but fewer than ten. V usage is TRBV24-1 and J usage is TRBJ2-3, with 9 bases lining up with TRBD1. The CDR3 has 18 residues. Germline assignment: CDR1 KGHDR and CDR2 SFDVKD. V lost 4 bases and J lost 5; bases outside the gene matches: 15. The CDR3 loop reads CATSDPGTGSKGRDTQYF. In DNA, the CDR3 is TGTGCCACCAGTGACCCCGGGACAGGGAGTAAAGGCAGAGATACGCAGTATTTT.

The chain carries TRBV20-1 and TRBJ1-1; D remains ambiguous. Looked up from germline, CDR1 is DFQATT and CDR2 is SNEGSKA (reference sequence). The CDR3 length is 11 residues. V was clipped by 6 bases and J by 5 bases, with 10 bases between them. The CDR3 DNA reads as TGCAGTGCGCCCTTTGGGACTGAAGCTTTCTTT. Protein: CSAPFGTEAFF.

The chain carries TRBV7-3 and TRBJ2-1; perhaps D is TRBD1 or TRBD2 (5 bases each). Trimming cost V 3 bases and J 4 bases, with 13 bases left between them. The CDR3 is 15 amino acids. Germline values: CDR1 SGHTA, CDR2 FQGTGA. CDR3 residues: CASSFSGGPYNEQFF. CDR3 bases: TGTGCCAGCAGCTTCTCTGGGGGACCATACAATGAGCAGTTCTTC.

This chain joins TRBV24-1 and TRBJ2-1; the D is unclear. V was cut by 1 base and J by 6 bases, with 9 bases left in between. Looked up from germline, CDR1 is KGHDR and CDR2 is SFDVKD. The CDR3 is 14 amino acids. The chain's CDR3 is CATSDFNEINEQFF. CDR3 coding DNA: TGTGCCACCAGTGATTTCAATGAAATCAATGAGCAGTTCTTC.

This clone was recorded once. The chain links TRBV7-3 to TRBJ2-1, with D maybe TRBD1 (5 bases). The germline CDR1 and CDR2 sequences are SGHTA and FQGTGA. The V gene lost 3 bases and the J gene lost 4 bases, with 7 bases spanning the gap. This CDR3 is built from 13 residues. CDR3 nucleotide sequence: TGTGCCAGCAGCTTGGGGCGGTACAATGAGCAGTTCTTC. It specifies CASSLGRYNEQFF.

This rearrangement joins TRBV30 to TRBJ1-2; the D gene is possibly TRBD1 (6 bases). Trimming cost V 5 bases and J 5 bases, with 15 bases left between them. CDR1 and CDR2 from the germline V gene are GTSNPN and SVGIG (reference sequence). The CDR3 is 13 residues long. CDR3 nucleotide sequence: TGTGCCTGGTTACAGGGAGCCGGGTATGGCTACACCTTC. Translated, it gives CAWLQGAGYGYTF.

The chain couples TRBV5-8 to TRBJ2-2; 9 bases match TRBD2. The CDR3 runs 18 residues. Germline V CDR1 and CDR2: SGHTS, YDEGEE. With 2 bases clipped from V and 1 base from J, the junction kept 9 bases outside the gene matches. Here the CDR3 DNA reads TGTGCCAGCAGCTTTGAGGGGCTAGCGGGATTGAACACCGGGGAGCTGTTTTTT. Protein: CASSFEGLAGLNTGELFF.

This clone was counted only a few times. The chain has TRBV5-1 and TRBJ1-6; 8 bases map to TRBD1. V was pared by 4 bases and J by 8 bases, with 5 bases of the junction left unmatched. Germline V gives CDR1 SGHRS, CDR2 YFSETQ. The CDR3 extends over 14 amino acids. The CDR3 bases are TGCGCCAGCAGCCCGGGACAGGATTATTCACCCCTCCACTTT. Protein product: CASSPGQDYSPLHF.

V and J are TRBV28 and TRBJ1-3; D is uncertain. Trimming removed 2 bases from V and 6 bases from J, with 11 bases in between. Germline V CDR1 and CDR2: MDHEN, SYDVKM. The CDR3 runs 14 residues. Here the CDR3 reads CASSLGGPSNTIYF. In DNA form, the CDR3 reads TGTGCCAGCAGTTTAGGAGGGCCCTCAAACACCATATATTTT.

The rearrangement links TRBV19 to TRBJ1-5, with 8 bases identical to TRBD1. Germline loops: CDR1 LNHDA, CDR2 SQIVND (reference sequence). The CDR3 runs 14 residues. V lost 7 bases and J lost 7; bases outside the gene matches: 9. The CDR3 region is CASKFSGGGQPQHF. In nucleotides, the CDR3 is TGTGCCAGTAAATTCTCAGGGGGCGGGCAGCCCCAGCATTTT. Using reference TRBV19 and TRBJ1-5 for the parts outside the CDR3, the full variable domain is DGGITQSPKYLFRKEGQNVTLSCEQNLNHDAMYWYRQDPGQGLRLIYYSQIVNDFQKGDIAEGYSVSREKKESFPLTVTSAQKNPTAFYLCASKFSGGGQPQHFGDGTRLSIL.

The chain employs TRBV24-1 and TRBJ2-3; 9 nucleotides align to TRBD1. The CDR3 runs to 18 residues. The V and J ends lost 7 bases and 2 bases, in that order; junction bases with no gene match: 15. Germline V gene data show CDR1 as KGHDR and CDR2 as SFDVKD. The CDR3 reads CATRAGQGLSINTDTQYF. CDR3 nucleotides: TGTGCCACCAGAGCCGGACAGGGGCTCTCCATCAACACAGATACGCAGTATTTT.

The genes are TRBV15 and TRBJ2-1, with 11 bases lining up with TRBD1. V shed 8 bases and J 4 bases; nucleotides not matched to a gene: 1. This CDR3 is 13 amino acids long. CDR1 and CDR2 (germline): LNHNV, YYDKDF (reference sequence). In DNA, the CDR3 is TGTGCCACCGGGACAGGGGGGTACAATGAGCAGTTCTTC. Amino acids: CATGTGGYNEQFF.

The chain is built from TRBV12-3 or TRBV12-4 and TRBJ1-5, with unresolved D. CDR3 size: 13 residues. V lost 4 bases and J 3 bases, leaving 7 bases between the germline ends. The CDR3 DNA reads as TGTGCCAGCAGTTACAGATACAATCAGCCCCAGCATTTT. Protein product: CASSYRYNQPQHF.

V and J are TRBV5-1 and TRBJ2-2; the match to TRBD2 covers 7 bases. This CDR3 comprises 16 residues. Trimming at V came to 0 bases and at J to 1 base, leaving 3 bases not matched to a gene. Germline V gene sequence: CDR1 SGHRS, CDR2 YFSETQ. Here the CDR3 DNA reads TGCGCCAGCAGCTTGGAACTAGCGCGGAACACCGGGGAGCTGTTTTTT. Translating it yields CASSLELARNTGELFF.

CDR3 sequence (DNA): TGTGCCATCAGTGAGTCGAAGGGAGGGTTGCACGGGGAGCTGTTTTTT. This translates into CAISESKGGLHGELFF. This chain uses TRBV10-3 with TRBJ2-2; 7 bases match TRBD2. This CDR3 is built from 16 residues. The V gene end was trimmed by 0 bases and the J gene end by 7 bases; junction bases not matched to a gene: 8. Germline-derived CDR1 and CDR2 are ENHRY and SYGVKD.